These 24 T cell receptor beta chains share one sample of origin, sequenced in a study of CD8 T cells in Susac syndrome. RNA was extracted with the RNeasy kit, and a quantity of roughly 0.45 to 1 ug was reverse transcribed using random hexamers. TCRdb itself ran the immunoSEQ multiplex PCR reads through MiXCR, one entry per CDR3 protein. The sample includes some 120,000 distinct CDR3 sequences, around 94% of them seen just once. The sequenced material came from CD4+ T cells from PBMCs. These receptors all come from a human donor with multiple sclerosis.

The chain combines TRBV19 with TRBJ2-7, with 8 bases fitting TRBD1. CDR1 LNHDA and CDR2 SQIVND come from the germline V gene (reference sequence). The junction had 11 bases not matched to a gene; V was cut back by 2 bases and J by 5 bases. The CDR3 loop spans 16 amino acids. CDR3 protein: CASSIILAGGENEQYF. The CDR3 DNA sequence: TGTGCCAGTAGTATAATCCTGGCAGGGGGCGAAAACGAGCAGTACTTC.

V gene TRBV15 combines with J gene TRBJ1-5; D unresolved. Trimming took off 0 bases at V and 6 bases at J, with 12 bases between the two ends. Germline CDR1 reads LNHNV; CDR2 reads YYDKDF (reference sequence). CDR3 length: 15 residues. Here the CDR3 reads CATSRDPPRAQPQHF. DNA of the CDR3: TGTGCCACCAGCAGAGATCCTCCTAGGGCTCAGCCCCAGCATTTT.

CDR3 sequence reads: CSVAGRANGETQYF. In DNA, the CDR3 is TGCAGCGTGGCGGGAAGGGCGAATGGAGAGACCCAGTACTTC. J is TRBJ2-5 and V is TRBV29-1, with D possibly TRBD2 on 6 matching bases. Trimming left V 6 bases short and J 4 bases short, with 18 bases between. This CDR3 has 14 amino acids. Germline V gene data show CDR1 as SQVTM and CDR2 as ANQGSEA.

The rearrangement uses TRBV7-2 and TRBJ2-1; the D gene is possibly TRBD2 (6 bases). V was trimmed by 0 bases and J by 6 bases, leaving 9 bases between them. The CDR3 is made up of 14 amino acids. The V gene's germline CDR1 is SGHTA and CDR2 FQGNSA. The CDR3 region is CASSLATLANEQFF. The CDR3 bases are TGTGCCAGCAGCTTAGCGACACTAGCCAATGAGCAGTTCTTC.

The J gene is TRBJ1-1, the V gene TRBV6-5; 9 bases agree with TRBD1. Germline loops: CDR1 MNHEY, CDR2 SVGAGI. Germline trimming cut 2 bases from V and 3 bases from J; bases unmatched to any gene: 4. The CDR3 has 15 amino acids. CDR3 sequence reads: CASSYGDRADTEAFF. Here the CDR3 DNA reads TGTGCCAGCAGTTACGGGGACAGGGCAGACACTGAAGCTTTCTTT.

V is TRBV6-5 and J is TRBJ1-6; D remains unclear. This CDR3 has 15 amino acids. The germline V gene encodes CDR1 MNHEY and CDR2 SVGAGI. V lost 4 bases and J lost 1, with 8 bases in between. For the CDR3, the DNA is TGTGCCAGCAGTTCCGACTGGTCCTATAATTCACCCCTCCACTTT. This encodes CASSSDWSYNSPLHF.

The genes are TRBV6-5 and TRBJ2-7, with D perhaps matching TRBD1 (6 bases). V dropped 2 bases and J dropped 0 bases, with 11 bases sitting between them. The germline CDR1 and CDR2 sequences are MNHEY and SVGAGI. CDR3 length: 15 residues. DNA for the CDR3: TGTGCCAGCAGTTACGGGGGCCTGAGCTCCTACGAGCAGTACTTC. Amino acids: CASSYGGLSSYEQYF.

The rearrangement links TRBV6-2 or TRBV6-3 to TRBJ2-1; weak D call: TRBD1 (5 bases). Trimming shortened V by 0 bases and J by 8 bases, and 20 bases separated the two germline ends. CDR1 and CDR2 from the germline V gene are MNHEY and SVGEGT. The CDR3 has 17 residues. The CDR3 DNA follows: TGTGCCAGCAGTTACTCCACAGTGCGACTTCAGGGCGATGAGCAGTTCTTC. This translates into CASSYSTVRLQGDEQFF.

The chain couples TRBV6-5 to TRBJ2-7; no reliable D call. The germline V gene encodes CDR1 MNHEY and CDR2 SVGAGI. The CDR3 spans 16 residues. The V end was cut by 2 bases, the J end by 7 bases, with 21 bases between. The CDR3 protein is CASSYRVSAPSSEQYF. In DNA, the CDR3 is TGTGCCAGCAGTTACCGGGTATCAGCCCCTTCGAGTGAGCAGTACTTC.

V usage is TRBV9 and J usage is TRBJ1-4; TRBD1 aligns across 9 bases. The CDR3 runs 15 residues. V was clipped by 4 bases and J by 5 bases; unmatched bases: 6. Per the germline V gene, CDR1 is SGDLS and CDR2 is YYNGEE. The DNA for the CDR3 is TGTGCCAGCAGCTTATGGACAGGGGAGAATGAAAAACTGTTTTTT. Translation gives CASSLWTGENEKLFF.

The V gene is TRBV6-5, the J gene TRBJ2-7; 10 bases are a match to TRBD1. V gave up 0 bases and J gave up 3 bases; unmatched junction bases: 5. The length of the CDR3 is 16 residues. Germline values: CDR1 MNHEY, CDR2 SVGAGI. The CDR3 spells CASSYSPWDRGYEQYF. CDR3 DNA: TGTGCCAGCAGTTACTCTCCCTGGGACAGGGGCTACGAGCAGTACTTC.

The chain employs TRBV4-3 and TRBJ1-5; no definite D call. Germline V gives CDR1 LGHNA, CDR2 YSLEER. V was pared by 2 bases and J by 5 bases, with 7 bases between. This CDR3 comprises 13 residues. CDR3 sequence reads: CASSQSQYQPQHF. In DNA, the CDR3 is TGCGCCAGCAGCCAAAGCCAATATCAGCCCCAGCATTTT.

The chain has TRBV6-2 or TRBV6-3 and TRBJ1-1, with D possibly being TRBD1 (5 bases). The V and J ends lost 0 bases and 7 bases respectively, with 18 bases between them. The CDR3 spans 16 residues. Germline CDR1 reads MNHEY; CDR2 reads SVGEGT. For the CDR3, the DNA is TGTGCCAGCAGTTACTCGAATGCCCCCGATGGGGGTGAAGCTTTCTTT. Its translation is CASSYSNAPDGGEAFF.

V is TRBV11-2 and J is TRBJ2-1; 7 bases align to TRBD2. There are 15 residues in the CDR3. The germline gives CDR1 SGHAT, CDR2 FQNNGV. The trim removed 5 bases at V and 0 bases at J, leaving 4 bases unmatched. The CDR3 loop is CASSHTSVSYNEQFF. The DNA of the CDR3 is TGTGCCAGCAGCCACACTAGCGTCTCCTACAATGAGCAGTTCTTC. Using reference TRBV11-2 and TRBJ2-1 for the parts outside the CDR3, the full variable domain is EAGVAQSPRYKIIEKRQSVAFWCNPISGHATLYWYQQILGQGPKLLIQFQNNGVVDDSQLPKDRFSAERLKGVDSTLKIQPAKLEDSAVYLCASSHTSVSYNEQFFGPGTRLTVL.

The J gene is TRBJ1-6, the V gene TRBV4-3; D uncertain. Trimming took 1 base from V and 9 from J, leaving 10 bases between them. This CDR3 has 14 residues. CDR1 LGHNA and CDR2 YSLEER come from the germline V gene. This chain's CDR3 is CASSQGGPFSPLHF. The CDR3 DNA reads as TGCGCCAGCAGCCAAGGTGGGCCGTTTTCACCCCTCCACTTT.

The rearrangement links TRBV11-2 to TRBJ1-4; D call uncertain. The length of the CDR3 is 14 residues. Germline loops: CDR1 SGHAT, CDR2 FQNNGV. Trimming shortened V by 8 bases and J by 1 base, and 11 bases separated the two germline ends. CDR3 residues: CASGRRITNEKLFF. The CDR3 DNA reads TGTGCCAGCGGGCGGCGTATAACTAATGAAAAACTGTTTTTT.

The CDR3 protein is CASSGVGGEKLFF. The CDR3 DNA sequence: TGTGCCAGCAGCGGGGTCGGAGGGGAAAAACTGTTTTTT. This chain joins TRBV7-9 and TRBJ1-4; D gene uncertain. CDR3 size: 13 residues. V gave up 5 bases and J gave up 8 bases, with 12 bases separating them. The germline V gene encodes CDR1 SEHNR and CDR2 FQNEAQ (reference sequence). The whole variable domain, filled in from reference TRBV7-9 and TRBJ1-4, reads DTGVSQNPRHKITKRGQNVTFRCDPISEHNRLYWYRQTLGQGPEFLTYFQNEAQLEKSRLLSDRFSAERPKGSFSTLEIQRTEQGDSAMYLCASSGVGGEKLFFGSGTQLSVL.

With respect to this clonotype: Its ends do not fully match the called genes, so a read error is possible. This chain uses TRBV12-3 or TRBV12-4 with TRBJ1-1; no definite D call. CDR3 length: 12 residues. CDR3 sequence (DNA): TGTGCCAGCAGTTTAGCGCTGACTGGAGCTTTCTTT. It yields the protein CASSLALTGAFF.

The chain links TRBV6-5 to TRBJ2-7; no clear D. The germline V gene has CDR1 MNHEY and CDR2 SVGAGI. V was trimmed by 6 bases and J by 2 bases, leaving 11 bases between them. The CDR3 is made up of 13 amino acids. The DNA of the CDR3 is TGTGCCAGCAGAAGAGACAAGCCCTACGAGCAGTACTTC. Amino acid sequence: CASRRDKPYEQYF.

This chain connects TRBV4-2 to TRBJ1-1, with 7 bases that match TRBD1. The CDR3 runs to 17 residues. Looked up from germline, CDR1 is LGHNA and CDR2 is YNFKEQ. The V and J ends lost 2 bases and 1 base, in that order; junction bases with no gene match: 10. DNA of the CDR3: TGTGCCAGCAGCCAATCCCTTCCGGGACAGCGGAACACTGAAGCTTTCTTT. Translating it yields CASSQSLPGQRNTEAFF.

The rearrangement uses TRBV3-1 and TRBJ1-6; unclear D gene. V was pared by 5 bases and J by 10 bases, with 18 bases between. In germline, CDR1 is LGHDT, CDR2 YNNKEL (reference sequence). CDR3 length: 15 residues. For the CDR3, the DNA is TGTGCCAGCAGCTCCTTGGTGCCAGCGGGATCACCCCTCCACTTT. It codes for CASSSLVPAGSPLHF.

This sequence joins TRBV9 and TRBJ1-1; no reliable D call. This CDR3 contains 12 residues. Germline loops: CDR1 SGDLS, CDR2 YYNGEE. Trimming cost V 0 bases and J 0 bases, with 0 bases left between them. The CDR3 DNA reads TGTGCCAGCAGCGTAGTGAACACTGAAGCTTTCTTT. This sequence encodes CASSVVNTEAFF.

The gene calls are TRBV29-1 and TRBJ1-1; TRBD1 matches 8 bases. CDR1 and CDR2 from the germline V gene are SQVTM and ANQGSEA. The CDR3 length is 12 residues. V lost 7 bases, J lost 3 bases, and 4 bases stayed unmatched. CDR3 region: CSAGQVYTEAFF. CDR3 coding DNA: TGCAGCGCGGGACAGGTTTACACTGAAGCTTTCTTT.

The J gene is TRBJ2-5, the V gene TRBV18, with D tentatively TRBD2 (5 bases). Germline CDR1 KGHSH, CDR2 LQKENI. V was pared by 5 bases and J by 0 bases, with 10 bases between. This CDR3 spans 14 amino acids. The CDR3 spells CASSIASYQETQYF. The CDR3 bases are TGTGCCAGCTCAATAGCTAGCTACCAAGAGACCCAGTACTTC.